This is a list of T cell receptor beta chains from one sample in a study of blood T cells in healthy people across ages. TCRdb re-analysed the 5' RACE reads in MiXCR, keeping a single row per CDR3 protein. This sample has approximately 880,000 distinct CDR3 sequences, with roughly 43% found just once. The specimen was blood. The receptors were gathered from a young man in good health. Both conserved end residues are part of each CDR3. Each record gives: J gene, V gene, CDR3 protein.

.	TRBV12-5	CASGEGGVETQYF
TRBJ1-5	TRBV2	CASAYGPNQPQHF
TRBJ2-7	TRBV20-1	CSAGASQSYEQYF
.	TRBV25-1	CASSEGAGTYEQYF
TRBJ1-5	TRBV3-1	CASSPGGYYSNQPQHF
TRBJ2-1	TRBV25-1	CASRGGWEQFF
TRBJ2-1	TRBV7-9	CASSLTGILQFF
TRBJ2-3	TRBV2	CASRRGLNTDTQYF
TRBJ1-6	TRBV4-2	CASSQDAASSYNSPLHF
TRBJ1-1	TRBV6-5	CASTSYTGAFF
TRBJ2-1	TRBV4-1	CASGIVGYNEQFF
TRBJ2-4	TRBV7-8	CASSLGTGTAKNIQYF
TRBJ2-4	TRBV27	CASAGTMNIQYF
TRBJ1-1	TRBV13	CASSLGRGPMYTEAFF
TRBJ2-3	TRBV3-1	CASSRSWDSSRTDTQYF
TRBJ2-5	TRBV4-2	CASSLGTSGGGETQYF
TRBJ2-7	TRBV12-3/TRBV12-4	CASSWDFYEQYF
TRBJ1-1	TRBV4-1	CASSQAVSPVPEAFF
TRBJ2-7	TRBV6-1	CASSTRDREYF
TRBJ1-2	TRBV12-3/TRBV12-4	CASSLQGRDSYGYTF
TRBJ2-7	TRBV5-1	CASSLERRSSYEQYF
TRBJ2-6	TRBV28	CASSQGQSGANVLTF
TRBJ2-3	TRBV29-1	CSVEGGGPGVYF
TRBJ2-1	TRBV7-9	CASSHELGDEQFF
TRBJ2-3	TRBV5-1	CASSLAGLVTDTQYF
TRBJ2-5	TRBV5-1	CASSLGSRGGRETQYF
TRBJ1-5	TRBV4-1	CASSQDRTVNQPQHF
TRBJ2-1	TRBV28	CASSPSLGEYNEQFF
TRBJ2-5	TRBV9	CASSMSPGSNDEQYF
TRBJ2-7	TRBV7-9	CAGSSGTGSPQYF
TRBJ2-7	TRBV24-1	CATSDGSRVYEQYF
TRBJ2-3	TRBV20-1	CSARGGWADTQYF
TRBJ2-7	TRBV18	CASSPGQGESYEQYF
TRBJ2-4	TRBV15	CATSRAKQGRFKNIQYF
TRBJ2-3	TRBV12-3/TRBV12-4	CASREVGGLSLDTQYF
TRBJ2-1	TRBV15	CATSRRTGTNYNEQFF
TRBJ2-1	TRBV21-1	CAGRGDSYNEQFF
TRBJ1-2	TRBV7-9	CASSHRDGERYGYTF
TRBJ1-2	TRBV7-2	CASSVDQNYGYTF
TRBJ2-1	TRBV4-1	CASSQGLAGSSYNEQFF
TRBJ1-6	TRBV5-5	CASSFGTDSPLHF
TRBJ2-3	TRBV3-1	CATMGPPATQYF
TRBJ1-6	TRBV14	CASSQDMGGRNSPLHF
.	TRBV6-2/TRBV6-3	CASSSGSPDHEQYF
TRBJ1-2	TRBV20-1	CSAPLTNYGYTF
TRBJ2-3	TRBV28	CASSPSPPSTDTQYF